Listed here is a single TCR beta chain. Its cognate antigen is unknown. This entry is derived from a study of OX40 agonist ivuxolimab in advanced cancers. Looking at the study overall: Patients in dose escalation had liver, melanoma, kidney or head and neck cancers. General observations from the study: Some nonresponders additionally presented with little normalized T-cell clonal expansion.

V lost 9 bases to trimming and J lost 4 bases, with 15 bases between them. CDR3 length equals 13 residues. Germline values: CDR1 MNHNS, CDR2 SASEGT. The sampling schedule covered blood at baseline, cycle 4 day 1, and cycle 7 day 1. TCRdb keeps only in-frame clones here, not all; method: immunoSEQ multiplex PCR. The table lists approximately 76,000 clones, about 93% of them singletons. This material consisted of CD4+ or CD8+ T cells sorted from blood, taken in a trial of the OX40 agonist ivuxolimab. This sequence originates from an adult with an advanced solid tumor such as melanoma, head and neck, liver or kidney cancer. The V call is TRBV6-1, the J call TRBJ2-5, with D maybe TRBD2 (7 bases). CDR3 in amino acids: CASGGGGGETQYF. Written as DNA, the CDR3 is TGTGCCAGTGGGGGGGGCGGCGGAGAGACCCAGTACTTC.